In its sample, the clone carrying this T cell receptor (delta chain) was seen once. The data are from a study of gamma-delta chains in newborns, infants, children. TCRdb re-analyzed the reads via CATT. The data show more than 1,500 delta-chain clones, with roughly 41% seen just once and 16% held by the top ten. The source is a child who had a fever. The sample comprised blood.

The CDR3 bases are TGTGCCTGTGACGCCGTGCGTCTCCATACTGGGGGACCGGCTGGCGATAAACTCATCTTT. Protein product: CACDAVRLHTGGPAGDKLIF. The gene calls are TRDV2 and TRDJ1; 9 nucleotides match TRDD3. Germline CDR1 and CDR2: GEAIGNYY and EKD. V lost 3 bases, J lost 4 bases, and 23 bases stayed unmatched. CDR3 length equals 20 residues.